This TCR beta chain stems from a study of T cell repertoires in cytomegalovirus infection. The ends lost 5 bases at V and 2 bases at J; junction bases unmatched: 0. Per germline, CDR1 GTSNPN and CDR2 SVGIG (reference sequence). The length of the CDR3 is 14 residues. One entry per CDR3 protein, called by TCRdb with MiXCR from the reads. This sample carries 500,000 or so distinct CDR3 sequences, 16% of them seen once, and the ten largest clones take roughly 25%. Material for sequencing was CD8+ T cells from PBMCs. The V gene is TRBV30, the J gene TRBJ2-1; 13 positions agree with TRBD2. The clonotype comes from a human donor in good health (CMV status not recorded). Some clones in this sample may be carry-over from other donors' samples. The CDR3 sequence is CAWGLAGAYNEQFF. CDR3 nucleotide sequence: TGTGCCTGGGGACTAGCGGGGGCCTACAATGAGCAGTTCTTC.